The source of this TCR beta chain is a study of blood T cell repertoires in COVID-19. Study information: The United States, Italy and Spain supplied acute and convalescent COVID-19 samples. In each case, the material was cDNA or gDNA derived from T cells, B-cell-depleted T cells, or PBMCs.

The authors' processing: Reference gene primer amplification in the assay estimated nucleated cell counts. TCRdb's copy holds only in-frame clones and misses some; the assay was immunoSEQ multiplex PCR. The V and J calls and clone size come from that table; D and trimming were worked out from the DNA. The sample holds about 670,000 clones, 90% seen once. V lost 2 bases to trimming and J lost 5 bases; unmatched junction nucleotides: 10. This CDR3 has 16 residues. Germline CDR1 and CDR2: LNHDA and SQIVND (reference sequence). The chain recombines TRBV19 with TRBJ1-1; 8 nucleotides align to TRBD1. The sample taken for sequencing was peripheral blood. This clonotype was sampled from a woman aged 18-29 years with acute or convalescent COVID-19. This chain's CDR3 is CASSINFRGPGTEAFF. In DNA, the CDR3 is TGTGCCAGTAGTATAAACTTCAGGGGGCCGGGGACTGAAGCTTTCTTT.